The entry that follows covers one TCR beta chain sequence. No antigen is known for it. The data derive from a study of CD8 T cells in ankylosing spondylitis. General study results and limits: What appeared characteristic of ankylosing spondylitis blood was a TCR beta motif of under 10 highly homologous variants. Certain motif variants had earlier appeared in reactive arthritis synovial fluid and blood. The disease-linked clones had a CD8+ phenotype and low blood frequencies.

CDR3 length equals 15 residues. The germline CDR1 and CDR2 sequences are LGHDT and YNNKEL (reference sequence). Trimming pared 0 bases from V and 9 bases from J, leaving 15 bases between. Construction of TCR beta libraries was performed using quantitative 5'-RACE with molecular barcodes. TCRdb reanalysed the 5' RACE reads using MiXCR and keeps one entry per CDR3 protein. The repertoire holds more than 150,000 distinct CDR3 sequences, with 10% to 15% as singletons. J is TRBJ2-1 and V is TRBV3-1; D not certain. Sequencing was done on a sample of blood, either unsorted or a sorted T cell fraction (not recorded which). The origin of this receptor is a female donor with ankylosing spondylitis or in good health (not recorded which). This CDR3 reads CASSQDSLGSIEQFF. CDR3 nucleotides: TGTGCCAGCAGCCAAGATTCACTGGGATCCATTGAGCAGTTCTTC.